The text below deals with one T cell receptor (beta chain). These data belong to a study of STAT5B mutations in CD4+ large granular lymphocyte leukemia. The table came from immunoSEQ multiplex PCR; TCRdb's copy has only in-frame clones and leaves some out. The table lists 4,300 or so clones, 76% of them singletons, with around 70% in the top ten. This clonotype was obtained from a man aged 65 to 85 with CD4+ T-cell large granular lymphocyte leukemia. The sequenced material came from PBMCs.

CDR3: CASSQDSVSGNTIYF. The DNA of the CDR3 is TGTGCCAGCAGCCAAGATTCAGTCTCTGGAAACACCATATATTTT. V usage is TRBV4-2 and J usage is TRBJ1-3; D is uncertain. The CDR3 is 15 residues long. V was shortened by 0 bases and J by 0 bases, with 6 bases between the two germline ends. Germline lookup yields CDR1 LGHNA and CDR2 YNFKEQ.